Shown below are 3 T cell receptor beta chains from a single sample sequenced in a study of T-cell memory formation after mild COVID-19. TCRdb recomputed calls from the 5' RACE reads with MiXCR, one row per CDR3 protein. The table has some 410,000 distinct CDR3 sequences, under 25% seen once; the top ten hold 10% to 15%. Sequenced input: PBMCs or a T cell subset sorted from them (not recorded which). These receptors all stem from an adult woman who had mild COVID-19 (a few samples of this study predate the infection). Cell type and time point are not known.

The chain links TRBV7-2 to TRBJ1-1, with 10 bases fitting TRBD1. CDR1 SGHTA and CDR2 FQGNSA come from the germline V gene. CDR3 length equals 15 residues. Trimming cost V 6 bases and J 6 bases; bases outside gene matches: 10. CDR3 bases: TGTGCCAGCAGACCCGGGACAGGGGTTTCGTCTGAAGCTTTCTTT. It yields the protein CASRPGTGVSSEAFF.

This clonotype was seen more than once but under ten times. The chain is built from TRBV29-1 and TRBJ1-1; D unclear. The germline gives CDR1 SQVTM, CDR2 ANQGSEA. V was cut by 8 bases and J by 8 bases, with 6 bases left in between. CDR3 size: 8 residues. The CDR3: CSSGEAFF. The CDR3, as DNA: TGCAGCTCCGGGGAAGCTTTCTTT.

The chain joins TRBV2 to TRBJ2-2, with D perhaps matching TRBD1 (6 bases). CDR3 size: 15 residues. V lost 5 bases to trimming and J lost 3 bases, with 13 bases between them. CDR1 is SNHLY and CDR2 is FYNNEI in the germline V gene. The CDR3 is CASSIRTADTGELFF. The DNA of the CDR3 is TGTGCCAGCAGTATCCGGACAGCCGACACCGGGGAGCTGTTTTTT.